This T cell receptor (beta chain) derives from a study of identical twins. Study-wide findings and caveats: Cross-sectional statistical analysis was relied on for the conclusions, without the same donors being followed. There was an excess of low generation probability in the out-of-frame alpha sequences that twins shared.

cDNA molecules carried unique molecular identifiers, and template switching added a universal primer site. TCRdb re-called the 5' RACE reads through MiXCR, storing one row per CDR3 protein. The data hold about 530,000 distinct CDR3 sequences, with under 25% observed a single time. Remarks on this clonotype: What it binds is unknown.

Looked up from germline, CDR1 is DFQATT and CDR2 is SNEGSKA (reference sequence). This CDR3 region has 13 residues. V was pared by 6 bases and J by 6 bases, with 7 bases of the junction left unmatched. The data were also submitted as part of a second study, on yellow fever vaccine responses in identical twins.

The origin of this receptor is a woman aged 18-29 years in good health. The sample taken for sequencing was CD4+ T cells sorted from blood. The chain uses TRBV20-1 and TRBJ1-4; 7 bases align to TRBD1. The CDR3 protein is CSAVTGNYEKLFF. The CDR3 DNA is TGCAGTGCAGTGACAGGGAACTATGAAAAACTGTTTTTT.